The following is a T cell receptor (beta chain) sequence with its context. What this receptor recognizes is not known. No base qualities exist here, and no much larger clone lies one base off it. CD8 naive samples were obtained by positive selection for CCR7 among CD45RO-negative cells, yielding a CD45RA+CCR7+ population from which TemRA cells were excluded. The donors were healthy, HIV-negative adults with no recently reported acute infections or vaccinations. All donors were Caucasian adults living in Nashville, Tennessee, USA. After blood collection by leukapheresis, PBMCs were isolated using Ficoll-Histopaque density gradient centrifugation and then cryopreserved in the vapor phase of liquid nitrogen. Analytical flow cytometry was used to check the purity and quantity of every magnetically sorted T cell population. Genomic DNA was isolated from every sorted fraction and measured by UV absorbance on a Nanodrop 2000c.

This entry is derived from a study of shared clonotypes between healthy human individuals (dated by TCRdb to 2018 to 2020). For the wider study: A couple of women and a few men aged 18 to 49 years were included in the cohort. To increase sequencing depth and limit assay-specific biases, TCR repertoire library preparation and sequencing were carried out by different laboratories using diverse techniques. To estimate repertoire size and how much clonotypes are shared between individuals, the study performed deep sequencing of blood TCR repertoires from roughly five healthy adults. For each donor, CD4 naive and CD4 memory were each given three plates, CD8 naive was given two plates, and CD8 memory was given one plate. Between about 0.94 and 8.9 billion PBMCs per donor were obtained by leukapheresis.

Using the deep immunoSEQ assay, TCR CDR3 regions were amplified from genomic DNA by multiplex PCR. For each cell subset, the extracted genomic DNA was distributed evenly across all wells of several immunoSEQ 96-well plates, and each plate served as one replicate. Each replicate PCR for sorted subsets received about 0.2 ug genomic DNA, equal to 28,000 or so T cell genomes. The purified libraries were quantified using a Qubit 3.0 fluorometer, sized with a Bioanalyzer 2100, and then quantified again using the KAPA Library Quantification kit. Every immunoSEQ 96-well plate was sequenced on a dedicated single-read 150-cycle Illumina NextSeq 550 flow cell. As for how the authors treated the data: Because the immunoSEQ output held only junctional sequences and lacked quality scores, the filtering could not match the filtering applied to full-length reads. Sequences were annotated with PyIR, a Python wrapper for IgBLAST v1.9, using IMGT germline references to assign V/J genes and CDR3. Reads were removed for weak V/J assignments (E-value above 1e-6), missing CDR3, stop codons, out-of-frame junctions, or ambiguous translated residues. V3J clonotypes were defined as sequences sharing an identical inferred V gene, J gene, and CDR3 amino acid sequence. The percentage overlap between two repertoires was calculated by dividing the number of shared unique clonotypes by the size of the smaller repertoire. RTK rarefaction, the Chao1 estimator, and Recon v2.1 estimates of unobserved clonotypes were used to assess repertoire richness. Generation probabilities for all TCRbeta clonotypes obtained by the gDNA method from several donors were computed using OLGA. Entries here come from immuneACCESS through TCRdb and include only in-frame sequences with V and J called. Some clones fail to appear in such tables; in the studies checked, an unresolved V gene covers under half of the shortfall, and the cause of the remainder is unknown. V and J calls and clone size come straight from that table; D and trimming were deduced from the DNA. This sample lists some 800,000 clones; roughly 92% were detected once. The ten largest clones add up to less than 25% of the sample.

The research as a whole found: Pairwise subsampling indicated that sequencing depth was expected to affect the degree of clonotype sharing among donors. Because the study included only a small number of donors, the genetic and exposure-history diversity represented was limited. Sampling was limited to blood, and TCR repertoires in tissue likely differ from TCR repertoires in blood. Around 5.4% of naive CD4, 3.5% of naive CD8, about 2.1% of memory CD4, and less than 0.45% of memory CD8 clonotypes were shared across a handful of donors. Rarefaction of sorted-subset datasets indicated incomplete sequencing despite the large sequencing depth. Naive subsets generally had larger estimated clonotype richness than memory subsets. Compared with non-shared clonotypes, the clonotypes found in all four sorted-subset donors had higher generation probabilities.

CDR1 and CDR2 (MNHEY, SMNVEV) derive from the germline V gene (reference sequence). The junction shows trimming of 6 bases on V and 11 bases on J, plus 20 bases between the germline ends. CDR3 length: 14 amino acids, cysteine to phenylalanine. Only CDR3 DNA is held: 42 bases, read in frame from base 1. The sequencing input was naive CD8+ T cells sorted from blood. The intended sense of this specimen's cell subset or site label: CD45RA+CCR7+. The sequence derives from a man aged 25-40 years in good health. Rearrangement joined TRBV27 to TRBJ1-5; TRBD1 is perhaps the D gene, given 5 matching bases. The CDR3 in this case is CASSPGTDGLAQHF. The DNA sequence is as follows: TGTGCCAGCAGCCCCGGGACGGACGGGCTGGCCCAGCATTTT.